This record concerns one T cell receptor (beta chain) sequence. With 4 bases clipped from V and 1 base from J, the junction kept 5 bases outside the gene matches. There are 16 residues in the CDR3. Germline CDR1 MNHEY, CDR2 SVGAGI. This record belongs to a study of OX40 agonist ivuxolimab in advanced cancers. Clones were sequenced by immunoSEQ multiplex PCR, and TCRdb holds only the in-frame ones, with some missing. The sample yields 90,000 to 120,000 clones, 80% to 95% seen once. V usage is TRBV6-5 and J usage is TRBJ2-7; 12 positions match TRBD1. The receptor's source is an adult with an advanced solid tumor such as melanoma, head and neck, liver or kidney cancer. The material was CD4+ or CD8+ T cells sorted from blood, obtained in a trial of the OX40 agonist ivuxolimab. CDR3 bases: TGTGCCAGCAGTTTAGGGGACAGGGGGCTATCCTACGAGCAGTACTTC. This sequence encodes CASSLGDRGLSYEQYF.